Presented here are 26 T cell receptor beta chains from one specimen sequenced in a study of blood T cell repertoires in COVID-19. The table came from immunoSEQ multiplex PCR; TCRdb's copy has only in-frame clones and leaves some out. The table shows over 200,000 clones, with roughly 88% occurring only once. The material sequenced was PBMCs or T cells enriched from blood (not recorded which). The receptors were gathered from a woman in her 40s with acute COVID-19.

This clone was detected once. This chain connects TRBV10-1 to TRBJ2-1, with 8 bases identical to TRBD2. This CDR3 comprises 16 residues. Germline CDR1 is WNHNN and CDR2 is SYGVQD (reference sequence). V lost 2 bases to trimming and J lost 3 bases; unmatched junction nucleotides: 6. Here the CDR3 DNA reads TGCGCCAGCAGTGAGCTTTGGCGGGAGGACTACAATGAGCAGTTCTTC. Translating gives CASSELWREDYNEQFF.

The DNA for the CDR3 is TGTGCCACCAGTGAACCAAGACAGGGGATGGCAGATACGCAGTATTTT. Residues: CATSEPRQGMADTQYF. This chain joins TRBV24-1 and TRBJ2-3, with 8 bases matching TRBD1. The CDR3 runs 16 residues. With V trimmed by 4 bases and J by 4 bases, 9 bases remained unmatched. Germline CDR1 and CDR2: KGHDR and SFDVKD.

The chain employs TRBV4-3 and TRBJ1-2; D is uncertain. The CDR3 is 15 residues long. Trimming removed 0 bases at V and 6 bases at J, with 14 bases between. CDR1 and CDR2 from the germline V gene are LGHNA and YSLEER. The CDR3 loop is CASSQDRVSLHGYTF. DNA of the CDR3: TGCGCCAGCAGCCAAGATCGGGTCTCGCTGCATGGCTACACCTTC.

Here the CDR3 DNA reads TGTGCCAGCAGTGTGGGGGGAGAAGGAGAAAAACTGTTTTTT. Protein: CASSVGGEGEKLFF. V and J are TRBV25-1 and TRBJ1-4; a possible D gene is TRBD1 (5 bases). The CDR3 sequence is 14 residues long. Germline CDR1 is MGHDK and CDR2 is SYGVNS. The ends were cut back, 4 bases at V and 8 bases at J, with 14 bases in the middle.

The J gene is TRBJ2-4, the V gene TRBV5-8; no clear D. Between the trimmed V and J ends, which lost 6 bases and 4 bases, there was a span of 8 bases. Germline assignment: CDR1 SGHTS and CDR2 YDEGEE. This CDR3 is built from 12 residues. CDR3 protein: CASNKQKNIQYF. The CDR3 coding sequence is TGTGCCAGCAACAAACAGAAAAACATTCAGTACTTC. The full variable domain, completed using reference TRBV5-8 and TRBJ2-4, is EAGVTQSPTHLIKTRGQQATLRCSPISGHTSVYWYQQALGLGLQFLLWYDEGEERNRGNFPPRFSGRQFPNYSSELNVNALELEDSALYLCASNKQKNIQYFGAGTRLSVL.

V and J are TRBV6-6 and TRBJ1-3; maybe TRBD1 (6 bases). The length of the CDR3 is 15 residues. Trimming removed 4 bases at V and 0 bases at J, with 10 bases between. Germline V gene lookup returns CDR1 MNHNY and CDR2 SVGAGI (reference sequence). CDR3 loop: CASSSRTVSGNTIYF. The CDR3 region has the DNA TGTGCCAGCAGTTCCAGGACAGTCTCTGGAAACACCATATATTTT.

The chain has TRBV18 and TRBJ1-5; D unresolved. V was cut by 5 bases and J by 2 bases, with 10 bases left in between. Per the germline V gene, CDR1 is KGHSH and CDR2 is LQKENI. The CDR3 loop spans 14 amino acids. In DNA form, the CDR3 reads TGTGCCAGCTCAACAGAGGGTGGCAATCAGCCCCAGCATTTT. It codes for CASSTEGGNQPQHF.

This clone was seen only once. The J gene is TRBJ2-3, the V gene TRBV10-3, with 7 positions matching TRBD2. This CDR3 contains 16 residues. The trim removed 5 bases at V and 2 bases at J, leaving 10 bases unmatched. CDR1 and CDR2 from the germline V gene are ENHRY and SYGVKD. CDR3 protein: CAISPGTNPYTDTQYF. DNA for the CDR3: TGTGCCATCAGTCCTGGGACTAACCCTTACACAGATACGCAGTATTTT.

The rearrangement joins TRBV24-1 to TRBJ2-7; TRBD2 might be the D (5 bases). Germline V gene data show CDR1 as KGHDR and CDR2 as SFDVKD. The CDR3 extends over 12 amino acids. The V end lost 5 bases, the J end lost 7 bases, and 11 bases lay between the germline ends. In DNA form, the CDR3 reads TGTGCCACCAGTGGGCGGGTGGGGGAGCAGTACGTC. Protein sequence: CATSGRVGEQYV.

This chain joins TRBV19 and TRBJ1-1; TRBD1 agrees at 7 bases. The CDR3 is 17 amino acids. The J segment lost 4 bases and the V segment lost 6 bases, leaving 17 bases of the junction unmatched. Germline values: CDR1 LNHDA, CDR2 SQIVND (reference sequence). CDR3: CASRNLARQGWSTEAFF. DNA of the CDR3: TGTGCCAGTAGAAATCTGGCAAGACAGGGTTGGAGCACTGAAGCTTTCTTT.

J is TRBJ1-1 and V is TRBV19; 10 positions agree with TRBD1. The CDR3 covers 16 residues. V lost 2 bases and J lost 4; bases outside the gene matches: 7. Per the germline V gene, CDR1 is LNHDA and CDR2 is SQIVND (reference sequence). DNA of the CDR3: TGTGCCAGTAGTATAATGGGTGGGGACAGGGGCACTGAAGCTTTCTTT. Amino acid sequence: CASSIMGGDRGTEAFF.

V gene TRBV9 combines with J gene TRBJ1-2; D ambiguous. Germline V CDR1 and CDR2: SGDLS, YYNGEE. The CDR3 runs to 13 residues. V was shortened by 3 bases and J by 5 bases, with 11 bases between the two germline ends. CDR3 DNA sequence: TGTGCCAGCAGCGCCCTAAATGAGTATGGCTACACCTTC. Translated, it gives CASSALNEYGYTF. The full variable domain, its missing parts supplied by reference TRBV9 and TRBJ1-2, is DSGVTQTPKHLITATGQRVTLRCSPRSGDLSVYWYQQSLDQGLQFLIQYYNGEERAKGNILERFSAQQFPDLHSELNLSSLELGDSALYFCASSALNEYGYTFGSGTRLTVV.

This sequence joins TRBV30 and TRBJ1-1; TRBD1 matches at 11 bases. Germline assignment: CDR1 GTSNPN and CDR2 SVGIG (reference sequence). The CDR3 sequence is 13 residues long. V lost 7 bases to trimming and J lost 10 bases; unmatched junction nucleotides: 11. The CDR3 reads CAYRWTGGYPAFF. The CDR3 DNA reads TGTGCCTACCGCTGGACAGGGGGCTATCCAGCTTTCTTT.

The chain has TRBV10-3 and TRBJ2-1; 7 bases line up with TRBD2. This CDR3 has 15 amino acids. The ends lost 3 bases at V and 8 bases at J; junction bases unmatched: 10. Germline V gene lookup returns CDR1 ENHRY and CDR2 SYGVKD. The CDR3 coding sequence is TGTGCCATCAGTGACGCGGGAGAGGCCGTGGATGAGCAGTTCTTC. It codes for CAISDAGEAVDEQFF.

The CDR3 DNA reads TGTGCCAGCAGCAGACAACCGAGACAGGGGAACTCCTACGAGCAGTACGTC. Protein product: CASSRQPRQGNSYEQYV. This sequence joins TRBV21-1 and TRBJ2-7; the table's TRBD1 call for D was not verified on the DNA. TRBV21-1 is assigned pseudogene status. This CDR3 comprises 17 residues.

The chain joins TRBV5-1 to TRBJ1-1; TRBD1 matches at 7 bases. The germline V gene has CDR1 SGHRS and CDR2 YFSETQ. This CDR3 comprises 14 residues. The ends lost 6 bases at V and 1 base at J; junction bases unmatched: 6. Here the CDR3 reads CASTEGGWNTEAFF. The CDR3 DNA sequence: TGCGCCAGCACCGAAGGGGGCTGGAACACTGAAGCTTTCTTT.

The chain recombines TRBV7-2 with TRBJ2-5; possible D gene TRBD2, 5 bases. Trimming pared 3 bases from V and 2 bases from J, leaving 10 bases between. Germline lookup yields CDR1 SGHTA and CDR2 FQGNSA. The CDR3 runs 14 residues. The CDR3 DNA reads as TGTGCCAGCAGCTTCACCGGGAAACAAGAGACCCAGTACTTC. Encoded protein: CASSFTGKQETQYF. The whole variable domain, filled in from reference TRBV7-2 and TRBJ2-5, reads GAGVSQSPSNKVTEKGKDVELRCDPISGHTALYWYRQSLGQGLEFLIYFQGNSAPDKSGLPSDRFSAERTGGSVSTLTIQRTQQEDSAVYLCASSFTGKQETQYFGPGTRLLVL.

This rearrangement joins TRBV4-3 to TRBJ2-1; weak D call: TRBD1 (5 bases). The length of the CDR3 is 12 residues. The ends were cut back, 2 bases at V and 10 bases at J, with 9 bases in the middle. Germline CDR1 LGHNA, CDR2 YSLEER. CDR3 amino acids: CASSQSWGEQFF. CDR3 DNA sequence: TGCGCCAGCAGCCAAAGTTGGGGCGAGCAGTTCTTC.

The CDR3 loop is CASSKGSSGVYNEQFF. The CDR3 DNA sequence: TGTGCCAGCAGCAAAGGGTCTAGCGGGGTCTACAATGAGCAGTTCTTC. V gene TRBV21-1 combines with J gene TRBJ2-1; the table's D call, TRBD2, was not checked against the DNA. TRBV21-1 is a known pseudogene. The CDR3 covers 16 residues.

The chain recombines TRBV24-1 with TRBJ2-3, with 12 bases matching TRBD2. The V segment lost 3 bases and the J segment 6 bases; nucleotides outside the gene matches: 3. The germline V gene encodes CDR1 KGHDR and CDR2 SFDVKD. This CDR3 spans 15 amino acids. CDR3: CATSDPGTSGDTQYF. DNA for the CDR3: TGTGCCACCAGTGATCCCGGGACTAGCGGGGATACGCAGTATTTT.

Only one count was recorded for this clone. This chain joins TRBV27 and TRBJ1-2, with D maybe TRBD1 (6 bases). Trimming cost V 7 bases and J 5 bases, with 11 bases left between them. Germline loops: CDR1 MNHEY, CDR2 SMNVEV (reference sequence). The CDR3 consists of 12 residues. The CDR3 loop is CASKDSTYGYTF. CDR3 nucleotide sequence: TGTGCCAGCAAGGACAGTACATATGGCTACACCTTC.

The chain recombines TRBV13 with TRBJ2-5, with TRBD1 matching over 8 bases. CDR3 length: 14 amino acids. Germline trimming cut 4 bases from V and 5 bases from J; bases unmatched to any gene: 6. The germline V gene encodes CDR1 PRHDT and CDR2 FYEKMQ (reference sequence). CDR3 protein: CASSSRTGRETQYF. The CDR3, as DNA: TGTGCCAGCAGCTCCAGGACAGGGCGGGAGACCCAGTACTTC.

The chain links TRBV2 to TRBJ2-2, with a possible D match to TRBD1 (7 bases). Germline V lookup: CDR1 SNHLY, CDR2 FYNNEI. Trimming cost V 8 bases and J 2 bases, with 9 bases left between them. The CDR3 length is 13 residues. The CDR3 here is CASQGGNTGELFF. The CDR3 nucleotides are TGTGCCAGCCAGGGGGGAAACACCGGGGAGCTGTTTTTT.

This clone showed up just once. V is TRBV2 and J is TRBJ1-3, with a weak D call TRBD1 (5 bases). The CDR3 is 15 amino acids. Trimming took 5 bases from V and 0 from J, leaving 11 bases between them. The germline CDR1 and CDR2 sequences are SNHLY and FYNNEI. The CDR3 protein is CASSTGRFSGNTIYF. The DNA for the CDR3 is TGTGCCAGCAGTACAGGAAGATTCTCTGGAAACACCATATATTTT. Full variable domain (missing parts from reference TRBV2 and TRBJ1-3): EPEVTQTPSHQVTQMGQEVILRCVPISNHLYFYWYRQILGQKVEFLVSFYNNEISEKSEIFDDQFSVERPDGSNFTLKIRSTKLEDSAMYFCASSTGRFSGNTIYFGEGSWLTVV.

V is TRBV15 and J is TRBJ1-1; D remains ambiguous. Trimming cost V 0 bases and J 7 bases, with 9 bases left between them. The CDR3 contains 13 residues. Germline assignment: CDR1 LNHNV and CDR2 YYDKDF (reference sequence). CDR3 sequence (DNA): TGTGCCACCAGCAGAGATCGGAGGAATGAAGCTTTCTTT. Its protein is CATSRDRRNEAFF.

This CDR3 reads CASSLVAGGAYGYTF. For the CDR3, the DNA is TGTGCCAGCAGCTTGGTGGCAGGGGGCGCCTATGGCTACACCTTC. The rearrangement joins TRBV5-8 to TRBJ1-2; 8 positions agree with TRBD1. Germline V gene lookup returns CDR1 SGHTS and CDR2 YDEGEE. The CDR3 is 15 residues long. V was clipped by 0 bases and J by 4 bases; unmatched bases: 5.